The rows below give T cell receptor beta chains drawn from one sample of a study of cytomegalovirus exposure and HLA in healthy donors. Clones were read by immunoSEQ multiplex PCR, and TCRdb kept only the in-frame ones, dropping some. The table shows around 120,000 clones, with roughly 84% occurring only once. The sample was PBMCs. The receptors were sampled from a man in his fifties in good health and CMV-seronegative. Both conserved end residues are part of each CDR3. D genes are given only for firm matches. Size is omitted from some rows. Given values are once, few, many or a class for expanded clones.

14	TRBV6-6	TRBJ1-5	-	-	CAIRGGQGNQPQHF	TGTGCCATCCGGGGGGGGCAGGGTAATCAGCCCCAGCATTTT
15	TRBV5-5	TRBJ1-3	-	TRBD1	CASSSETGTVSTIYF	TGTGCCAGCAGCTCAGAAACCGGGACAGTAAGCACCATATATTTT
15	TRBV4-3	TRBJ1-2	-	-	CASSPLSAGSYGYTF	TGCGCCAGCAGCCCCTTGTCCGCGGGGTCCTATGGCTACACCTTC
15	TRBV4-3	TRBJ1-6	once	TRBD1	CASSQEQGLISPLHF	TGCGCCAGCAGCCAAGAACAGGGGTTGATTTCACCCCTCCACTTT
15	TRBV4-1	TRBJ1-2	-	-	CASSQESSRERGYTF	TGCGCCAGCAGCCAAGAGTCGTCTAGGGAGAGGGGCTACACCTTC
16	TRBV7-2	TRBJ1-2	-	TRBD1	CASSLTTGASSYGYTF	TGTGCCAGCAGCTTAACGACAGGGGCGAGCTCCTATGGCTACACCTTC
13	TRBV30	TRBJ1-5	few	TRBD1	CAWSDRGSQPQHF	TGTGCCTGGAGTGACAGGGGATCCCAGCCCCAGCATTTT
15	TRBV6-5	TRBJ1-2	-	-	CASSMTGAGDYGYTF	TGTGCCAGCAGTATGACAGGAGCGGGGGACTATGGCTACACCTTC
16	TRBV6-5	TRBJ2-7	-	TRBD2	CASSYRTSGGAMEQYF	TGTGCCAGCAGTTATAGGACTAGCGGGGGGGCAATGGAGCAGTACTTC
13	TRBV30	TRBJ1-6	-	-	CAYLTGMNSPLHF	TGTGCTTATCTTACAGGGATGAATTCACCCCTCCACTTT
14	TRBV7-3	TRBJ2-1	-	-	CASSLGRIGNEQFF	TGTGCCAGCAGCTTAGGGAGGATAGGCAATGAGCAGTTCTTC
15	TRBV9	TRBJ2-3	-	TRBD1	CASSVGGQGKDTQYF	TGTGCCAGCAGCGTAGGGGGACAGGGTAAAGATACGCAGTATTTT
17	TRBV5-1	TRBJ2-3	once	TRBD2	CASSRSGVTTSTDTQYF	TGCGCCAGCAGCCGGAGCGGGGTAACGACTAGCACAGATACGCAGTATTTT
12	TRBV6-5	TRBJ2-1	-	-	CASSTWANEQFF	TGTGCCAGCAGTACATGGGCCAATGAGCAGTTCTTC
14	TRBV4-3	TRBJ1-3	-	-	CASAQEIPGNTIYF	TGCGCCAGCGCACAGGAGATCCCTGGAAACACCATATATTTT
18	TRBV4-1	TRBJ2-1	-	TRBD2	CASSQDGDRTSGINEQFF	TGCGCCAGCAGCCAAGATGGAGATCGGACTAGCGGGATCAATGAGCAGTTCTTC
14	TRBV6-4	TRBJ1-1	-	-	CASRDGRGNTEAFF	TGTGCCAGCAGGGACGGGAGGGGGAACACTGAAGCTTTCTTT
12	TRBV18	TRBJ1-2	once	TRBD1	CASSQDREGYTF	TGTGCCAGCTCACAGGACAGGGAAGGCTACACCTTC
12	TRBV29-1	TRBJ2-3	-	-	CSVEEGADTQYF	TGCAGCGTGGAAGAAGGAGCAGATACGCAGTATTTT
15	TRBV7-8	TRBJ2-5	-	-	CASSLRLGGGETQYF	TGTGCCAGCAGCCTACGCCTAGGAGGTGGAGAGACCCAGTACTTC
14	TRBV4-3	TRBJ2-5	-	TRBD1	CASSQDREVQTQYF	TGCGCCAGCAGCCAGGACAGGGAGGTTCAGACCCAGTACTTC
14	TRBV5-1	TRBJ2-7	once	TRBD1	CASSQVGTGFEQYF	TGCGCCAGCAGCCAGGTTGGGACAGGGTTCGAGCAGTACTTC
16	TRBV7-2	TRBJ2-3	-	TRBD2	CASSRLAGDRTDTQYF	TGTGCCAGCAGCCGACTAGCGGGGGACCGCACAGATACGCAGTATTTT
15	TRBV6-1	TRBJ1-6	-	TRBD1	CASRKEQGGNSPLHF	TGTGCCAGCAGGAAGGAACAGGGGGGAAATTCACCCCTCCACTTT
12	TRBV30	TRBJ2-7	-	-	CAWSVGRHEQYF	TGTGCCTGGAGTGTTGGGCGCCACGAGCAGTACTTC
18	TRBV7-9	TRBJ2-2	-	-	CASSYGPLQGLSTGELFF	TGTGCCAGCAGCTATGGTCCTTTACAGGGATTGAGCACCGGGGAGCTGTTTTTT
13	TRBV19	TRBJ2-7	many	-	CASSRQGAYEQYF	TGTGCCAGTAGTCGGCAGGGCGCCTACGAGCAGTACTTC
15	TRBV4-1	TRBJ1-3	-	-	CASSPLTSSGNTIYF	TGCGCCAGCAGCCCTCTCACGAGCTCTGGAAACACCATATATTTT
14	TRBV19	TRBJ1-5	-	-	CASRPGLINQPQHF	TGTGCCAGTAGGCCGGGACTGATTAATCAGCCCCAGCATTTT
14	TRBV4-1	TRBJ1-6	once	TRBD1	CASSQGQGGSPLHF	TGCGCCAGCAGCCAAGGACAGGGCGGGTCACCCCTCCACTTT
15	TRBV4-2	TRBJ2-5	-	TRBD2	CASSQVASGGETQYF	TGTGCCAGCAGCCAAGTGGCTAGCGGGGGAGAGACCCAGTACTTC
13	TRBV5-1	TRBJ2-3	-	TRBD1	CASSPTGEDTQYF	TGCGCCAGCAGCCCGACAGGGGAAGATACGCAGTATTTT
13	TRBV6-7	TRBJ1-5	-	-	CASSYGLPEPQHF	TGTGCCAGCAGTTACGGGCTGCCGGAGCCCCAGCATTTT
16	TRBV13	TRBJ2-3	-	TRBD1	CASSSPGDRGVDTQYF	TGTGCCAGCAGCTCGCCGGGCGACAGGGGTGTAGATACGCAGTATTTT
14	TRBV29-1	TRBJ2-5	-	TRBD2	CSVDGRGGGETQYF	TGCAGCGTTGATGGGCGGGGGGGCGGAGAGACCCAGTACTTC
14	TRBV7-2	TRBJ1-6	-	TRBD1	CASSSGQGNSPLHF	TGTGCCAGCAGCTCGGGACAGGGTAATTCACCCCTCCACTTT
15	TRBV7-7	TRBJ2-5	-	TRBD2	CASSIQRGQGETQYF	TGTGCTAGCAGCATACAGCGGGGGCAAGGGGAGACCCAGTACTTC
15	TRBV10-1	TRBJ1-1	-	TRBD1	CASSESTGERTEAFF	TGCGCCAGCAGTGAGTCTACAGGGGAGAGGACTGAAGCTTTCTTT
14	TRBV9	TRBJ2-5	-	-	CASSSRGGKETQYF	TGTGCCAGCAGCTCGAGAGGGGGAAAGGAGACCCAGTACTTC
17	TRBV5-6	TRBJ2-1	-	-	CASAKVKTRSSYNEQFF	TGTGCCAGCGCCAAAGTAAAGACCCGGAGCTCCTACAATGAGCAGTTCTTC
14	TRBV7-8	TRBJ2-2	-	-	CASSLARNTGELFF	TGTGCCAGCAGCTTAGCGCGTAACACCGGGGAGCTGTTTTTT
14	TRBV5-1	TRBJ1-3	-	-	CASSPDSLGNTIYF	TGCGCCAGCAGCCCGGACAGCCTTGGAAACACCATATATTTT
14	TRBV19	TRBJ1-5	-	TRBD1	CASSVRDRGQPQHF	TGTGCCAGTAGTGTCCGGGACAGGGGGCAGCCCCAGCATTTT
15	TRBV7-9	TRBJ2-3	-	TRBD1	CASSQDRGRTDTQYF	TGTGCCAGCAGCCAGGACAGGGGCCGCACAGATACGCAGTATTTT
15	TRBV7-9	TRBJ1-1	-	-	CASSLWQGMNTEAFF	TGTGCCAGCAGCTTATGGCAGGGGATGAACACTGAAGCTTTCTTT
15	TRBV4-1	TRBJ2-3	-	TRBD2	CASSHLAGGKDTQYF	TGCGCCAGCAGCCATTTAGCGGGGGGGAAAGATACGCAGTATTTT
19	TRBV7-8	TRBJ2-4	-	TRBD2	CASSLWTSGGARGKNIQYF	TGTGCCAGCAGCCTATGGACTAGCGGGGGGGCTAGGGGCAAAAACATTCAGTACTTC
13	TRBV27	TRBJ2-7	-	-	CASSFGQGGEQYF	TGTGCCAGCAGTTTTGGGCAGGGTGGCGAGCAGTACTTC
17	TRBV10-3	TRBJ1-6	-	-	CAISVNSLGGSDSPLHF	TGTGCCATCAGTGTAAATTCGCTGGGGGGGTCAGATTCACCCCTCCACTTT
13	TRBV6-5	TRBJ2-1	once	-	CASSSTGYNEQFF	TGTGCCAGCAGTTCGACGGGGTACAATGAGCAGTTCTTC
17	TRBV13	TRBJ2-7	-	TRBD1	CASTQADRGKGLFEQYF	TGTGCCAGCACCCAAGCGGACAGGGGAAAGGGGCTTTTCGAGCAGTACTTC
16	TRBV9	TRBJ2-1	-	-	CASSVGVAVVGDEQFF	TGTGCCAGCAGCGTAGGTGTGGCGGTGGTTGGAGATGAGCAGTTCTTC
14	TRBV2	TRBJ2-7	-	-	CASRPPGFSYEQYF	TGTGCCAGCCGCCCACCGGGGTTCTCCTACGAGCAGTACTTC
18	TRBV4-1	TRBJ2-1	-	TRBD2	CASSQPLTSGVEPNEQFF	TGCGCCAGCAGCCAACCTCTAACTAGCGGAGTAGAGCCTAATGAGCAGTTCTTC
16	TRBV27	TRBJ2-3	-	TRBD2	CASSLSPSGGTDTQYF	TGTGCCAGCAGTTTATCTCCTAGCGGGGGTACAGATACGCAGTATTTT
15	TRBV13	TRBJ2-7	-	TRBD2	CASSRSSGGVREQYF	TGTGCCAGCAGCCGATCTAGCGGGGGGGTTCGCGAGCAGTACTTC
18	TRBV7-3	TRBJ2-2	few	TRBD2	CASSPGRASGGNTGELFF	TGTGCCAGCAGCCCCGGGCGGGCTAGCGGGGGAAACACCGGGGAGCTGTTTTTT